This entry is about one T cell receptor (beta chain). What it binds is unknown. Using unique molecular identifiers, the investigators prepared the TCRbeta library. MiXCR, run by TCRdb on the PCR reads, gives a single entry per CDR3 protein. The table has 300,000 to 400,000 distinct CDR3 sequences, under 20% seen once. The sample comes from a study of T-cell reconstitution after alpha-beta-depleted transplantation in children. Study conclusions and caveats: At the one-year point after transplant, T-cell counts and TCRbeta diversity were found to come mostly from T cells that had been newly produced. Reportedly, alpha-beta T cells present about two months post-transplant originated from several hundred expanded clones of graft origin.

This CDR3 is 14 amino acids long. Trimming left V 5 bases short and J 9 bases short, with 14 bases between. The germline V gene has CDR1 SGHTA and CDR2 FQGNSA. Source: PBMCs, mostly from graft donor cells, taken 360 days after TCRalphabeta/CD19-depleted stem cell transplant. The receptor was isolated from a male patient aged 2 to 10 who had a stem cell transplant for acute lymphoblastic leukemia, so the T cells may come from the graft donor. V and J are TRBV7-2 and TRBJ1-6, with D possibly matching TRBD1 (6 bases). The CDR3 protein is CASSRGTWGSPLHF. The DNA of the CDR3 is TGTGCCAGCAGCAGGGGGACATGGGGTTCACCCCTCCACTTT.